This paragraph reports one TCR beta chain. The antigen is undetermined. The data belong to a study of CD8 T cells in ankylosing spondylitis. Study-level points and caveats: Seemingly characteristic of ankylosing spondylitis blood was a TCR beta motif consisting of about 8 highly homologous variants.

TCRdb analysed the 5' RACE reads with MiXCR anew, one entry per CDR3 protein. The data hold fewer than 750,000 distinct CDR3 sequences, with about 20% observed a single time. Trimming removed 6 bases from V and 8 bases from J, with 19 bases in between. The CDR3 extends over 14 amino acids. V gene TRBV12-3 or TRBV12-4 combines with J gene TRBJ1-2; TRBD1 is a possible D gene (6 bases). The sequencing input was blood, either unsorted or a sorted T cell fraction (not recorded which). This clonotype was obtained from a male donor with ankylosing spondylitis. CDR3: CASRLTTGLEGYTF. The CDR3 DNA reads TGTGCCAGCAGACTCACCACAGGGCTTGAGGGCTACACCTTC.